This entry concerns a single T cell receptor beta chain. This clonotype was detected many times. Its target antigen remains unknown. One base away there is no much larger clone; base qualities are not given. This sample is drawn from a study of CD8 T cells in ankylosing spondylitis (dated by TCRdb to the late 2010s). In the study overall: T cell receptor beta repertoires were profiled in healthy donors and ankylosing spondylitis patients so that disease-linked TCR variants could be found. Samples of peripheral blood were taken, and for ankylosing spondylitis patients, synovial fluid was collected as well. In total, the full study cohort was made up of roughly 100 healthy donors and roughly 27 ankylosing spondylitis patients.

Points the paper makes about the study in general: Some motif variants had previously been reported in the synovial fluid and blood of reactive arthritis patients, which suggests shared mechanisms of disease initiation. Significant enrichment of the disease-linked clones was reported in matched synovial fluid samples from ankylosing spondylitis patients. A CD8+ phenotype was shown by the disease-linked clones, which were found at relatively low frequencies in peripheral blood. A TCR beta motif made up of several highly homologous amino acid variants appeared to be characteristic of blood from ankylosing spondylitis patients.

The sequencer listed for this sample is Illumina HiSeq 2500. TCR beta libraries were prepared by quantitative 5'-RACE with molecular barcodes. Per the authors' processing: A new computational method based on a probabilistic model of VDJ rearrangement was used to identify disease-linked TCR variants. The public reads were reanalyzed by TCRdb: fastp trimming at Q25, MiXCR alignment, in-frame beta chains only. Rows matching on CDR3 protein sequence are summarized as one entry with the most common DNA and genes. TCRdb's processing, not the study's, gives the V and J calls here. This sample comprises some 37,000 distinct CDR3 sequences, 4.5% to 6% of them detected only once. The ten largest clones represent 12% of the sample. Based on the germline V gene, the CDR1 and CDR2 sequences are SGHTA and FQGNSA. A distance of 13 bases separates the germline ends of V and J, which lose 5 bases and 2 bases respectively. The CDR3 has 15 amino acids, counting the end cysteine and phenylalanine. Left in the record is the CDR3 DNA by itself, 45 bases read in frame from the first base.

The sample taken for sequencing was blood, either unsorted or a sorted T cell fraction (not recorded which). Recombination joined TRBV7-2 with TRBJ1-5; TRBD1 might be the D gene, on 6 matching bases. This TCR was sampled from a male donor with ankylosing spondylitis or in good health (not recorded which). The CDR3 reads as follows: CASSRQDGRNQPQHF. The sequenced DNA is TGTGCCAGCAGCAGACAGGACGGTCGCAATCAGCCCCAGCATTTT.